This entry features one TCR beta chain sequence. Its antigen remains unknown. Unmatched junction bases numbered 17, after V lost 7 bases and J lost 4 bases. CDR1 is MDHEN, CDR2 SYDVKM, per germline. CDR3 length: 18 residues. This sample is part of a study of cytomegalovirus exposure and HLA in healthy donors. Study background: The 600 to 800 first-cohort repertoires shared a platform with the 130 or so validation repertoires, as reported in a later analysis. Overall study results and limits: Most observed TCR sequences were rare, whereas some public TCRs were detected in many donors.

Using immunoSEQ multiplex PCR, the repertoire was profiled, and TCRdb retains in-frame clones only, with some absent. The data hold 50,000 to 65,000 clones, with 95% observed a single time. This chain connects TRBV28 to TRBJ2-1; 9 bases fit TRBD2. The sequence was collected from a woman aged 18-29 years in good health and CMV-seropositive. What was sequenced was PBMCs. For the CDR3, the DNA is TGTGCCAGCACCTCGGCTAGCGGGATAGGAGCAAAGTACAATGAGCAGTTCTTC. Translating gives CASTSASGIGAKYNEQFF.